This T cell receptor (beta chain) was retrieved from a study of cytomegalovirus exposure and HLA in healthy donors (dated by TCRdb to about 2017). Concerning the study at large: An earlier analysis of some 500 of the donors reported more than 250 Gb of sequence data and more than 90 million unique TCR beta sequences from some 180 million T cells. About five DR-DQ haplotypes were treated as single units for association and clustering because of strong linkage in the cohort. The number of typed donors differed by locus: roughly 629-640 for A, B, C, DRB1 and DQB1; 500 to 550 for DQA1; 606 for DPA1; and around 470 for DPB1. On average, roughly 240,000 unique TCR beta nucleotide sequences were sequenced per donor among fewer than 500 genotyped donors of the cohort, with 15% to 20% of those sequences being non-productive. To predict cytomegalovirus infection status, the study combined high-throughput TCR immunosequencing, statistical association of individual TCRs with disease status, and machine learning. In the later analysis, no new phenotypic data were used to find candidate immune exposures; instead, reliance was placed on TCR beta sequences and their occurrence across donors. The study aimed to test whether signatures of past pathogen exposure could be identified by cataloging public T cell receptors. The study used immunosequencing to profile the T cell repertoires of hundreds of subjects and linked those repertoires to cytomegalovirus serostatus. A separate validation cohort of 100 to 150 different subjects was used in addition to the roughly 670-subject first cohort. In an earlier analysis of roughly 540 of the donors, high-throughput TCR beta sequencing was used to judge whether each TCR beta V gene segment behaved as functional or pseudogenic. To study patterns of TCR occurrence, a later analysis re-analyzed previously published TCR beta repertoires from several hundred donors and added high-resolution HLA genotyping. HLA typing covered class I and class II loci at four-digit resolution. All discovery cohort repertoires had been generated using a single sequencing platform. In a later genetic analysis, genome-wide SNP genotypes for about three fifths of the roughly 670 donors were used, and that subset was treated as a discovery cohort. Of the approximately 400 genotyped donors, 65% to 90% fell in the genetic ancestry cluster associated with self-reported Caucasian donors. Roughly 300 gigabases of sequencing data and around 87 million unique TCR sequences were included in an early release covering several hundred HLA-typed donors. Donor age, sex, ethnicity and CMV serostatus were compiled alongside the repertoire data. Overall results and qualifications from the work: A later analysis associated 15,000 to 20,000 TCR beta sequences with specific HLA alleles at a false discovery rate of 0.05. In a later genetic analysis, fewer N-insertions in productive TCRs were reported among donors in an Asian-associated ancestry cluster than the roughly 640-donor mean. It was suggested by the authors that the approach could potentially be generalized to other disease states and immunological phenotypes. In this cohort, only TCR beta chains were sequenced, and detectable features were limited by the absence of alpha or paired-chain data. Compared with equally common non-associated chains, HLA-associated TCR beta chains in a later analysis were more clonally expanded and had lower generation probabilities. A cluster of highly shared sequence variants was judged likely to be a technical artifact of the sequencing pipeline. Some 16 rarely observed V segments, including chromosome 9 orphons, were excluded from the earlier analysis of approximately 600 of the donors because counts were too low. Cytomegalovirus status was reported to be diagnosed by the classifier with high specificity and sensitivity in both the original and validation cohorts. In a later analysis, most CMV-associated TCR beta chains were found to appear HLA-restricted, with HLA associations seemingly driven largely by CMV exposure. Linkage disequilibrium might explain the correlated functional status among segregating V segments, but an unknown experimental factor could not be excluded. A further reported finding was that TCR beta sequences accurately predicted the HLA-A and HLA-B alleles for most subjects in the first cohort. When HLA alleles, especially DR and DQ, strongly co-occurred, TCR associations were difficult to assign to individual alleles. Immune exposure information for the cohort was limited to CMV serostatus. The presence/absence analyses assumed that sequencing depth was roughly uniform across donors, and that assumption may not be true. In a later analysis, several top co-occurrence clusters were reported to appear linked to parvovirus B19, influenza, CMV and Epstein-Barr virus. V-gene and J-gene trimming of TCR beta chains was associated with a missense DCLRE1C variant in a later genetic analysis, and the association was replicated in an independent cohort. While some public TCRs were present in many individuals, most TCR sequences turned up only very rarely across donors. A later analysis found that TCR association rates varied across HLA loci, with DRB1 alleles showing the most associated TCRs and HLA-C alleles the fewest. A few of the identified cytomegalovirus-associated TCR beta chains were confirmed in vitro to be specific for cytomegalovirus antigens. Some IMGT-functional V segments, including TRBV6-2 and TRBV6-3, could not be told apart with the 87-base-pair reads, so those segments were excluded. The study listed 164 TCR beta chains as associated with cytomegalovirus. HLA typing was unavailable for some donors at each locus, so association tests used only the typed subset. An earlier analysis of 587 of the donors showed that most TCR beta V segments appeared in productive rearrangements either about 90% or about 30% of the time, which broadly matched IMGT annotations.

Reading the germline V gene gives CDR1 KGHSH and CDR2 LQKENI. From its cysteine to its phenylalanine, the CDR3 spans 14 amino acids. CDR3 DNA is the only sequence kept; it has 42 bases, read in frame from the first base. At the junction V is shortened by 5 bases and J by 5 bases; bases outside the gene matches: 7. In total, around 600 healthy bone marrow donors made up the cohort. All cohort members were sampled while nominally healthy, although unrecorded immune exposures were likely present. The donor tested CMV seropositive, placing the donor among the approximately 290 seropositive members of the cohort. Every donor gave a peripheral blood sample, and the peripheral blood mononuclear cells from that sample were used for TCR beta sequencing. The Qiagen DNeasy Blood Extraction Kit was used to extract genomic DNA from the blood cell samples. In regard to this clone: Its recognized antigen is unknown. The record has no base qualities; no much larger clone is one base away.

The library was produced with the immunoSEQ multiplex PCR assay. For the multiplex PCR, a mixture combining 60 forward primers for TCR Vbeta segments and 13 reverse primers for TCR Jbeta segments was used. Amplification of the CDR3 region of rearranged TCR beta genes was performed with a multiplex PCR assay on genomic DNA. The amplified TCR beta libraries were sequenced on the Illumina HiSeq System as 87-base-pair reads. The authors processed their data as follows. A later analysis tallied approximately 87 million unique TCR beta chains across the 666 repertoires, and approximately 12 million of those chains were shared by two or more donors. Raw reads were error-corrected and collapsed into unique sequences with a nearest-neighbor algorithm that merged closely related sequences to remove PCR and sequencing errors. Alignment of CDR3 sequences to IMGT reference sequences was used to assign V, D and J gene segments. For a sequence to be retained, a match of at least six nucleotides was required to both a V gene segment and a J gene segment. Rearrangements were classified as productive when the CDR3 lacked stop codons and remained in frame with V and J, and all other rearrangements were classified as non-productive. CDR3 was defined by IMGT convention, running from the second conserved V-encoded cysteine to the conserved J-encoded phenylalanine. Sequences without an unambiguous match to a single V gene segment were excluded from the earlier analysis of 450 to 750 of the donors. In an earlier analysis of a few hundred of the donors, V segments were called functional above 56.7% productive rearrangements and were called segregating when the between-donor standard deviation exceeded 5%. To diagnose cytomegalovirus status from the catalog of TCR beta chain sequences, a statistical classification framework was built. In a later analysis, TCR nucleotide sequences were compared against IMGT/GENE-DB human TR gene sequences so that V and J genes could be assigned. Using the TCRdist pipeline, a later analysis assigned CDR3 sequences along with most-parsimonious VDJ recombination scenarios. In a later analysis, each TCR beta chain was defined by its CDR3 amino acid sequence together with its V-gene family, and reads without a unique V-gene family were excluded. As a way to deal with suspected cross-contamination and a sequencing artifact, a later analysis dropped hundreds of nucleotide sequences that were highly shared and had low generation probability. A later analysis calculated a clonal expansion index for each public chain from normalized within-repertoire ranks of inferred template counts. In a later analysis, generation probabilities were computed using a VDJ recombination model fitted to out-of-frame rearrangements, and the results were checked against IGoR. In a later analysis, TCR-TCR, TCR-HLA and TCR-CMV co-occurrence was scored with hypergeometric tests, and a repertoire-size bias correction was applied to TCR pairs. To estimate false discovery rates, a later analysis permuted the HLA or CMV assignments 20 times. In a later analysis, co-occurring TCRs were grouped using DBSCAN, with TCRdist sequence similarity added in when clustering inside HLA-allele-positive subsets. Repertoires with fewer than 30,000 or more than 120,000 public chains, plus five repertoires with anomalous nucleotide sharing, were excluded from co-occurrence clustering. TCRdb provides this immuneACCESS table in a form limited to in-frame rearrangements. Some clones are lacking; in checked studies, under half of them reflect an unresolved V gene, and why the rest are absent is not known. V and J calls and clone size are those listed in that table; D and trimming were worked out from the DNA. This sample holds some 120,000 clones; approximately 73% were observed only once. Of the sample, approximately 4.3% falls within the top ten clones.

This clonotype originated in a man between 60 and 75 years old in good health and CMV-seropositive. Sequencing was done on a sample of PBMCs. The chain is made from TRBV18 and TRBJ2-7; 9 of the junction bases match TRBD1. The CDR3 loop reads CASSLGDRADEQYF. In nucleotide form, the sequence is TGTGCCAGCTCATTAGGGGACAGGGCCGACGAGCAGTACTTC.